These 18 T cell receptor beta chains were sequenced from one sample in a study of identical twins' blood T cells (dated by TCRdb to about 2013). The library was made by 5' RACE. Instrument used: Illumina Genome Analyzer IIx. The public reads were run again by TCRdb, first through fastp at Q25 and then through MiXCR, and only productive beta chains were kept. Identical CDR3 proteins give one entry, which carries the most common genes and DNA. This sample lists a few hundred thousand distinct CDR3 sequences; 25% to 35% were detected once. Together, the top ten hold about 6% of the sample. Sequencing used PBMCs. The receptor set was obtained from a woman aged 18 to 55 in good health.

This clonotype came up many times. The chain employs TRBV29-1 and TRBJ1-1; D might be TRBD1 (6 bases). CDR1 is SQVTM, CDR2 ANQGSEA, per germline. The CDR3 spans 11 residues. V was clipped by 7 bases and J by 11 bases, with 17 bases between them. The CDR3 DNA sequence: TGCAGCGCTACGTCCGGGACACACGCTTTCTTT. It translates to CSATSGTHAFF.

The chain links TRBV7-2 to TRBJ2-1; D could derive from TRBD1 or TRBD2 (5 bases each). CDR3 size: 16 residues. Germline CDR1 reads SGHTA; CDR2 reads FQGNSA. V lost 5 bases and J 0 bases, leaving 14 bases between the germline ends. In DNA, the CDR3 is TGTGCCAGCAGCCCCGGGGTACAGGACTCCTACAATGAGCAGTTCTTC. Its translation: CASSPGVQDSYNEQFF.

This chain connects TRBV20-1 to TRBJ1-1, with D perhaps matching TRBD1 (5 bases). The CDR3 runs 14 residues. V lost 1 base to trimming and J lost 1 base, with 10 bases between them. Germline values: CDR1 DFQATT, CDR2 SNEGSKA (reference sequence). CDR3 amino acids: CSARVGAANTEAFF. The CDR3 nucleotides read TGCAGTGCTAGAGTTGGGGCTGCGAACACTGAAGCTTTCTTT.

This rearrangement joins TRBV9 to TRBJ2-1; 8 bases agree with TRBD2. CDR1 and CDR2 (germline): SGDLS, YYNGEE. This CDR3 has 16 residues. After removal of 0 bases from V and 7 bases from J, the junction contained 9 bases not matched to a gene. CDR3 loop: CASSVVSGGPGNEQFF. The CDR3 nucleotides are TGTGCCAGCAGCGTAGTGTCGGGAGGGCCGGGTAATGAGCAGTTCTTC.

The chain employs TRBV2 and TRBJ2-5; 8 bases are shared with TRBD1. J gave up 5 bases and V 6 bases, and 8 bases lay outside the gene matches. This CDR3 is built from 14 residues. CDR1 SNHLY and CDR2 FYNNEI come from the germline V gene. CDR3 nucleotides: TGTGCCAGCAGATCGTGGGACAGGTCTGAGACCCAGTACTTC. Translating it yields CASRSWDRSETQYF.

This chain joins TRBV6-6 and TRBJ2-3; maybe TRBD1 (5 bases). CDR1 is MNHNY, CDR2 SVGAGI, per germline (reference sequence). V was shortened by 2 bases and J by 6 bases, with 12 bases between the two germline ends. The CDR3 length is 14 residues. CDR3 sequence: CASSYRGGFDTQYF. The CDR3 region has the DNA TGTGCCAGCAGTTACAGGGGTGGGTTTGATACGCAGTATTTT.

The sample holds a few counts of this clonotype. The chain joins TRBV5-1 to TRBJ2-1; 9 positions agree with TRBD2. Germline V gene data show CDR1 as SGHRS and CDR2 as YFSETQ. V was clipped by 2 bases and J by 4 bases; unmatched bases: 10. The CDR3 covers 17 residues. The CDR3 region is CASSFRLAGTYYNEQFF. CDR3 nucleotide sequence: TGCGCCAGCAGCTTCAGGCTAGCGGGAACCTATTACAATGAGCAGTTCTTC.

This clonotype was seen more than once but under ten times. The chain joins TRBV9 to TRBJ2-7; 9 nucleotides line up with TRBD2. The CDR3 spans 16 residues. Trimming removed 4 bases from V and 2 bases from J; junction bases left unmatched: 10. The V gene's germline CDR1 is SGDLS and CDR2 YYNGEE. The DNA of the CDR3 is TGTGCCAGCAGCCTTACTATTAGCGGGGGAACCTACGAGCAGTACTTC. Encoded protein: CASSLTISGGTYEQYF.

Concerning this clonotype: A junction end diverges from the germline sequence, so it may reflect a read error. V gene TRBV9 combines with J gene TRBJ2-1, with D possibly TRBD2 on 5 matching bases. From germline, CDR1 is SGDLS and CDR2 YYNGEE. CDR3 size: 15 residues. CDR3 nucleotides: TGTGCCAGTAGCGTAGATCTAGCAAGTTTGGGTGAGCAGTTCTTC. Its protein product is CASSVDLASLGEQFF.

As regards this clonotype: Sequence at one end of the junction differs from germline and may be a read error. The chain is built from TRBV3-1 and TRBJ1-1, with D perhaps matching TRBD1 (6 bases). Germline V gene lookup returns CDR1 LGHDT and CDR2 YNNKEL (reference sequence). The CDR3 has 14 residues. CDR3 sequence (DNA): TGTGCCAGCAGCCAGGAAACAGGGCGAACACTGATGCTCTTT. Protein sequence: CASSQETGRTLMLF.

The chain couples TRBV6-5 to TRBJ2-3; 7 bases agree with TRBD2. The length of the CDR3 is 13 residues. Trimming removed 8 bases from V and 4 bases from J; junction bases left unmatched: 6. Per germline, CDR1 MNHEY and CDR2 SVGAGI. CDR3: CASGGGPSDTQYF. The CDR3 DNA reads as TGTGCCAGCGGGGGAGGGCCTTCAGATACGCAGTATTTT.

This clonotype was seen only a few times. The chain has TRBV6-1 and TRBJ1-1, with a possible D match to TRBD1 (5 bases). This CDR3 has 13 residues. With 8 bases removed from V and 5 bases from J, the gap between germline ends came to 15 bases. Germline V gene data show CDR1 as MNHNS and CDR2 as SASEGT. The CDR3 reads CASFAREWTEAFF. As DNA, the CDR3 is TGTGCCAGCTTCGCCAGGGAATGGACTGAAGCTTTCTTT.

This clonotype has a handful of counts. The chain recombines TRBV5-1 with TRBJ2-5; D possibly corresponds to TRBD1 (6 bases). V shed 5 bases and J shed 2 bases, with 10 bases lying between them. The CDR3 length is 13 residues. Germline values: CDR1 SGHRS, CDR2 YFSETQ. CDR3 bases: TGCGCCAGCAGAAGAGGGACACAAGAGACCCAGTACTTC. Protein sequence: CASRRGTQETQYF.

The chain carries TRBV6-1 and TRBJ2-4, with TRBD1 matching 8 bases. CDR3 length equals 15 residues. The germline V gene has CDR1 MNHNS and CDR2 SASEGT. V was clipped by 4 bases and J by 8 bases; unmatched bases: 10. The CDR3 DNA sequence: TGTGCCAGCAGTGCCCCGGACAGGGTGGTATACATTCAGTACTTC. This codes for CASSAPDRVVYIQYF.

The CDR3 here is CASSEYLIQGGEQYF. The CDR3 coding sequence is TGTGCCAGCAGTGAATATCTCATCCAGGGAGGCGAGCAGTACTTC. The chain carries TRBV25-1 and TRBJ2-7; D perhaps matches TRBD2 (6 bases). The CDR3 covers 15 residues. V lost 0 bases, J lost 6 bases, and 15 bases lay in between. Germline V CDR1 and CDR2: MGHDK, SYGVNS.

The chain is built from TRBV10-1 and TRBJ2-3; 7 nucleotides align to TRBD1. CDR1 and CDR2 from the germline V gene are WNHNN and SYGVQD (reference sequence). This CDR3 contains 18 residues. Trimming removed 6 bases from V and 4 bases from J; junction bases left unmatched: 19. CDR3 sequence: CASRAPGQSDFSADTQYF. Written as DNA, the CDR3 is TGCGCCAGCAGGGCCCCGGGACAGAGCGATTTTAGCGCAGATACGCAGTATTTT.

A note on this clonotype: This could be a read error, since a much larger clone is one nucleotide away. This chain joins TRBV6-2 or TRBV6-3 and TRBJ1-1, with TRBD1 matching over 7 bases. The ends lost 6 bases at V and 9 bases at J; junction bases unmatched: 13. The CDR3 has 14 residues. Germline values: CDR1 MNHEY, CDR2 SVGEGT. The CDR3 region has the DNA TGTGCCAGCAGCCCCATCCCCGGACAGGAGAAAGCTTTCTTT. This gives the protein CASSPIPGQEKAFF.

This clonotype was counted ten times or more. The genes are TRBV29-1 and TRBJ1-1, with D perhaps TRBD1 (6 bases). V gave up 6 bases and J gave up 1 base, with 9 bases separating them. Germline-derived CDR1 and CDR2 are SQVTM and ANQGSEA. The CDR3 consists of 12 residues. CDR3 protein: CSVLDRNTEAFF. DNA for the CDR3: TGCAGCGTATTGGACAGGAACACTGAAGCTTTCTTT.